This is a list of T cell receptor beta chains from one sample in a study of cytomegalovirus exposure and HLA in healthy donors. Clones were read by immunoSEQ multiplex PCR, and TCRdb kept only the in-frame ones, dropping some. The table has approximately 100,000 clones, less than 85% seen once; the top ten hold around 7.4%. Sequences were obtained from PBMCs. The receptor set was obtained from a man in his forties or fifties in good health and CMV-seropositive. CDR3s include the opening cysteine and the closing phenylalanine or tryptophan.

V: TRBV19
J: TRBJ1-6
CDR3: CASGDTFNSPLHF

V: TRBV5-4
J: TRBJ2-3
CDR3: CASSRDSSSTDTQYF

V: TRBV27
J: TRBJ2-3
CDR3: CASSLVLAVAGGDTQYF

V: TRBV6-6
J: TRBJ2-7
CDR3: CASSEREYEQYF

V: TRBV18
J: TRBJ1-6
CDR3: CASSPLGGMSSYNSPLHF

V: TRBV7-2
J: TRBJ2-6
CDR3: CASSLGGGSGANVLTF

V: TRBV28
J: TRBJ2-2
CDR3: CASGLGGDRATPGELFF

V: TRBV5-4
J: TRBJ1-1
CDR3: CASIPRQGGTEAFF

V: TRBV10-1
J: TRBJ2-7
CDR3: CASSESISRTPSFSEQYF

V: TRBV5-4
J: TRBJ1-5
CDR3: CASSLAFEQPQHF

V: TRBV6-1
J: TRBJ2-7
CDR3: CASSELASGVEQYF

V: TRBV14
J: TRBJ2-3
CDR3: CASSRTSSTDTQYF

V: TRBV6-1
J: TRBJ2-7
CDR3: CASSKGDAPYEQYF

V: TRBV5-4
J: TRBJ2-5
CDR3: CASSPVSGLGGGKETQYF

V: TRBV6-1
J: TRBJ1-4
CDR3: CASRGTPATNEKLFF

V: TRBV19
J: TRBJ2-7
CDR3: CASSQQVYPYEQYF

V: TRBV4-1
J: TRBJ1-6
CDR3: CASSRTGDNSPLHF

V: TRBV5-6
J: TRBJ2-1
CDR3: CASSLWELAGHNEQFF

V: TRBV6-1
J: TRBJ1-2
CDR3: CATHREFDYGYTF

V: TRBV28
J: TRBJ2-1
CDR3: CASSGNSGTNEQFF

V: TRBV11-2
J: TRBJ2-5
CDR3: CASSPQGQETQYF

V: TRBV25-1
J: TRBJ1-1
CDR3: CASSLWGGPDSEAFF

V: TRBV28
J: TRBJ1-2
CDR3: CASSFPHAGGYTF

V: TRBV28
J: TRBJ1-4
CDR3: CASSLPTATNEKLFF

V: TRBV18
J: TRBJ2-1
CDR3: CASSLLAGVTYNEQFF

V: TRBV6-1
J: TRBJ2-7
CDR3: CASSEAYEQYF

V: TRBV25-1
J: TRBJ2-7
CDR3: CASSDPTGGETYEQYF

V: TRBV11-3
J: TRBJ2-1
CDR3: CASSLPGVFVHEQFF

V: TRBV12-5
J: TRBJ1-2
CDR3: CASGLDLTGPGYTF

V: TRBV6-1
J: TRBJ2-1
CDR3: CASSFSGGDYNEQFF

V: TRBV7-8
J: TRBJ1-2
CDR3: CASSLALVRSNYGYTF

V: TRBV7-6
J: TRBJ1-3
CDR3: CASSPGTGDHGNTIYF

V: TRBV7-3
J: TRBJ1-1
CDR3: CASRQGALDTEAFF

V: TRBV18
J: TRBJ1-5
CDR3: CASSPGTARGNQPQHF

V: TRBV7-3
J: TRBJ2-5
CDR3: CASSRGQTGLETQYF

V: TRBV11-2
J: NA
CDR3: CASSLFIEGSETQYF

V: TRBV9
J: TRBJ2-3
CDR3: CASSVEASRGLATDTQYF

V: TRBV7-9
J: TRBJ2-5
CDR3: CASSFGGGFQETQYF

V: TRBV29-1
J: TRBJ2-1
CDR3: CSVKDGASGGYNEQFF

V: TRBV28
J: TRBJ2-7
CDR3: CASSSQEQYF

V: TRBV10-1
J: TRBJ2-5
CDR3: CASSEGDSVETQYF

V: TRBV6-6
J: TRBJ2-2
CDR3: CASSVQGNAGELFF

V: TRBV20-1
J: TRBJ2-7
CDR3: CSARNIYEQYF

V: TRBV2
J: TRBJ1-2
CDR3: CASQRGTGCGYTF

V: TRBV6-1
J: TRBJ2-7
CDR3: CASKGPGKAYEQYF

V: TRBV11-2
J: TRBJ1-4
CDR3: CASSLQGQGREKLFF

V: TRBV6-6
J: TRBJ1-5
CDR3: CASSQGTFVNQPQHF

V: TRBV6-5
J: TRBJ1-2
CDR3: CASSHRDRSGYTF

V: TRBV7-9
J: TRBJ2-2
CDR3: CASSFSRGLAGGPPGELFF

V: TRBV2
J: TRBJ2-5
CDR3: CASSAWRSSGETQYF

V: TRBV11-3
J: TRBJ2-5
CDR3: CASSFVRGSQYF

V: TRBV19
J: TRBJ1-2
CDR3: CASTPKGQGGSAGYTF

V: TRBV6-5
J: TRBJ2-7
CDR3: CASSPSSGRRYEQYF

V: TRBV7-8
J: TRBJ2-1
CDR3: CAIRKLAGGYNEQFF